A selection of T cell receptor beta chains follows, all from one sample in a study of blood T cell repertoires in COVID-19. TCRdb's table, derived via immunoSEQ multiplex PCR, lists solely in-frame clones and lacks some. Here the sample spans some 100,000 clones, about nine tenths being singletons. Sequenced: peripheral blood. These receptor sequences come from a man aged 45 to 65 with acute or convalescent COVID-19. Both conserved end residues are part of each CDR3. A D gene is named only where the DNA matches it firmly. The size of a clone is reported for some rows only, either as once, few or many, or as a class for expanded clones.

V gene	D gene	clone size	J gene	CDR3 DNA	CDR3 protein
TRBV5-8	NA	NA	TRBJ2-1	TGTGCCAGCAGCTTAATTGGCAGTTTGTTCTTC	CASSLIGSLFF
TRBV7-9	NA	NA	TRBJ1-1	TGTGCCAGCAGCTTCGCGGTAGCGGCTGAAGCTTTCTTT	CASSFAVAAEAFF
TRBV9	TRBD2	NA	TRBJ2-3	TGTGCCAGCAGCGTAAGCGGGAGCCCAGATACGCAGTATTTT	CASSVSGSPDTQYF
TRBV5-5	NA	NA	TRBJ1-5	TGTGCCAGCAGCTTCGAGGCCGTCCGTGTTCAGCCCCAGCATTTT	CASSFEAVRVQPQHF
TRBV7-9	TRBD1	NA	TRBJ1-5	TGTGCCAGCAGCTTATCTGGACAGGGCAATCAGCCCCAGCATTTT	CASSLSGQGNQPQHF
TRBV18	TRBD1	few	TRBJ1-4	TGTGCCAGCTCATGGACAGGGGTTCTGAATGAAAAACTGTTTTTT	CASSWTGVLNEKLFF
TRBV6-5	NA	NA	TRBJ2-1	TGTGCCAGCAGTTATTCAGCGGAGTACAATGAGCAGTTCTTC	CASSYSAEYNEQFF
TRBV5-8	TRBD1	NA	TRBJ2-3	TGTGCCAGCAGCACCGGACAGGGGAGCACAGATACGCAGTATTTT	CASSTGQGSTDTQYF
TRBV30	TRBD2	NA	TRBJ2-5	TGTGCCTGGACCAGGCGAGCGGGGGGGGAGACCCAGTACTTC	CAWTRRAGGETQYF
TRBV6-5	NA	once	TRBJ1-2	TGTGCCAGCAGTTTGACATTCAGAAATAACTATGGCTACACCTTC	CASSLTFRNNYGYTF
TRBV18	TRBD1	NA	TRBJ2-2	TGTGCCAGCTCACGATCGACAGGGCCCGGGGAGCTGTTTTTT	CASSRSTGPGELFF
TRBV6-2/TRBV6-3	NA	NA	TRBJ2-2	TGTGCCAGCAGTTACTCGTACGGGGCCGGGGAGCTGTTTTTT	CASSYSYGAGELFF
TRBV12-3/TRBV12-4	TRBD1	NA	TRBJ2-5	TGTGCCAGCAGTCACAGGGGGGAGACCCAGTACTTC	CASSHRGETQYF
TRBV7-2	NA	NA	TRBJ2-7	TGTGCCAGCAGCCCGACTCTCGCCGAGGGGTACTTC	CASSPTLAEGYF
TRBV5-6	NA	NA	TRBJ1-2	TGTGCCAGCAGCTTAGGAGGGGTGGAAGGCTACACCTTC	CASSLGGVEGYTF
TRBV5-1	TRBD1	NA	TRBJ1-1	TGCGCCAGCAGCCTGGGACAGGGGGCAAGGGAAGCTTTCTTT	CASSLGQGAREAFF
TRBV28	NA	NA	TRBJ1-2	TGTGCCAGCAGTTTAGGGCACTCCAACTATGGCTACACCTTC	CASSLGHSNYGYTF
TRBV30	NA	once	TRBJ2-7	TGTGCCTGGGTTGCGGGTAGAAGGTCCTACGAGCAGTACTTC	CAWVAGRRSYEQYF
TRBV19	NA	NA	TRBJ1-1	TGTGCCAGTAAAGAATTGGAGACTGAAGCTTTCTTT	CASKELETEAFF
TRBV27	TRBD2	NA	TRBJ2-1	TGTGCCAGCAGTAACGGACTAGCCTACAATGAGCAGTTCTTC	CASSNGLAYNEQFF
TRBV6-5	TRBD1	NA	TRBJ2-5	TGTGCCAGCAGGGGGCAAGGACAGGGCGTTAGGGCCCAGTACTTC	CASRGQGQGVRAQYF
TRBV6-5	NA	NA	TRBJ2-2	TGTGCCAGTAAGGGGCGATACACCGGGGAGCTGTTTTTT	CASKGRYTGELFF
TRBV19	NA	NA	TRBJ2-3	TGTGCCAGTAGTATTTTGGGAGGGGGAGGCACAGATACGCAGTATTTT	CASSILGGGGTDTQYF
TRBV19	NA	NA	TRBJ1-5	TGTGCCAGTAGTACCAGGGGTTCCCGCAGCAATCAGCCCCAGCATTTT	CASSTRGSRSNQPQHF
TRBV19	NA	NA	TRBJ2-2	TGTGCCAGCTTGGGCTCGGGGAGGGAGCTGTTTTTT	CASLGSGRELFF
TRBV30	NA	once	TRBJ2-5	TGTGCCTGGAGTCCCAGGGAGACCCAGTACTTC	CAWSPRETQYF